One and the same sample provided the 15 T cell receptor beta chains below, sequenced in a study of blood T cell repertoires in COVID-19. The method was immunoSEQ multiplex PCR; TCRdb's version includes in-frame clones alone and lacks a portion of them. The sample lists 50,000 to 55,000 clones, about 91% seen once, with roughly 5% in the top ten. Specimen: peripheral blood. These receptors originate from a man aged 60 to 69 with active COVID-19.

The chain is built from TRBV6-5 and TRBJ2-1, with TRBD2 matching 10 bases. Trimming cost V 6 bases and J 9 bases; bases outside gene matches: 11. The CDR3 consists of 15 residues. Germline V gene lookup returns CDR1 MNHEY and CDR2 SVGAGI. CDR3 sequence reads: CASRGGLAGVAEQFF. DNA for the CDR3: TGTGCCAGCAGGGGCGGGCTAGCGGGAGTCGCTGAGCAGTTCTTC.

This chain links TRBV29-1 with TRBJ2-7; TRBD1 aligns across 12 bases. V was clipped by 3 bases and J by 1 base; unmatched bases: 4. Germline CDR1 reads SQVTM; CDR2 reads ANQGSEA. The CDR3 covers 15 residues. DNA of the CDR3: TGCAGCGTTGATATGGGACAGGGGGCTTCCTACGAGCAGTACTTC. It is translated as CSVDMGQGASYEQYF.

This chain uses TRBV7-9 with TRBJ2-1; 8 positions agree with TRBD1. The CDR3 contains 14 residues. CDR1 is SEHNR and CDR2 is FQNEAQ in the germline V gene (reference sequence). J was trimmed by 9 bases and V by 5 bases; bases with no gene match: 9. The CDR3 protein is CASSRDRLLGEQFF. CDR3 nucleotides: TGTGCCAGCAGCCGGGACAGGCTCCTGGGTGAGCAGTTCTTC. Full variable domain (missing parts from reference TRBV7-9 and TRBJ2-1): DTGVSQNPRHKITKRGQNVTFRCDPISEHNRLYWYRQTLGQGPEFLTYFQNEAQLEKSRLLSDRFSAERPKGSFSTLEIQRTEQGDSAMYLCASSRDRLLGEQFFGPGTRLTVL.

The genes are TRBV27 and TRBJ2-1; D not resolved. V lost 5 bases and J 7 bases, leaving 6 bases between the germline ends. This CDR3 is built from 11 residues. Germline V gene lookup returns CDR1 MNHEY and CDR2 SMNVEV (reference sequence). In DNA, the CDR3 is TGTGCCAGCAGTCTAGGAAATGAGCAGTTCTTC. Translated: CASSLGNEQFF.

The chain employs TRBV5-1 and TRBJ1-1; possibly TRBD1 for D (5 bases). CDR1 and CDR2 from the germline V gene are SGHRS and YFSETQ. The CDR3 covers 14 residues. V shed 4 bases and J shed 1 base, with 11 bases lying between them. The CDR3 nucleotides read TGCGCCAGCAGCGAGGGACTGAGGAACACTGAAGCTTTCTTT. Translating it yields CASSEGLRNTEAFF.

The genes are TRBV18 and TRBJ1-1; TRBD1 agrees at 8 bases. The CDR3 loop spans 16 amino acids. The V gene end was trimmed by 3 bases and the J gene end by 1 base; junction bases not matched to a gene: 7. The germline V gene encodes CDR1 KGHSH and CDR2 LQKENI. CDR3 sequence: CASSPQGAGGNTEAFF. CDR3 nucleotides: TGTGCCAGCTCACCTCAGGGGGCTGGAGGGAACACTGAAGCTTTCTTT.

The chain links TRBV28 to TRBJ2-1; 7 nucleotides match TRBD1. Trimming cost V 4 bases and J 10 bases; bases outside gene matches: 7. The CDR3 has 13 amino acids. Germline CDR1 is MDHEN and CDR2 is SYDVKM. CDR3 nucleotide sequence: TGTGCCAGCAGTTCGGGACAGACTAAAGAGCAGTTCTTC. Its protein product is CASSSGQTKEQFF.

This clone was observed once. This sequence joins TRBV9 and TRBJ2-7, with a weak D call TRBD1 (5 bases). V shed 0 bases and J shed 2 bases, with 12 bases lying between them. The CDR3 is made up of 15 amino acids. Germline lookup yields CDR1 SGDLS and CDR2 YYNGEE. The chain's CDR3 is CASSVGLGLAYEQYF. CDR3 nucleotide sequence: TGTGCCAGCAGCGTAGGTCTGGGGCTTGCCTACGAGCAGTACTTC.

This clone was counted between two and nine times. The chain combines TRBV5-8 with TRBJ2-7; 7 bases align to TRBD1. With V trimmed by 4 bases and J by 2 bases, 3 bases remained unmatched. CDR1 and CDR2 from the germline V gene are SGHTS and YDEGEE. This CDR3 is 13 amino acids long. The CDR3 protein is CASSQTGTYEQYF. The CDR3 DNA follows: TGTGCCAGCAGCCAGACAGGGACCTACGAGCAGTACTTC.

V gene TRBV6-2 or TRBV6-3 combines with J gene TRBJ2-1; D is ambiguous. Between the trimmed V and J ends, which lost 3 bases and 6 bases, there was a span of 18 bases. The V gene's germline CDR1 is MNHEY and CDR2 SVGEGT. CDR3 length equals 16 residues. The CDR3 DNA reads TGTGCCAGCAGTTATCCCCAAGTACTCATCGGCAATGAGCAGTTCTTC. Its translation is CASSYPQVLIGNEQFF.

V gene TRBV10-3 combines with J gene TRBJ1-2, with TRBD1 matching over 8 bases. CDR3 length equals 13 residues. In germline, CDR1 is ENHRY, CDR2 SYGVKD. V dropped 4 bases and J dropped 6; count of bases not matched to a gene: 4. CDR3 region: CAISGQGADGYTF. The CDR3 region has the DNA TGTGCCATCAGTGGCCAGGGGGCCGATGGCTACACCTTC.

The J gene is TRBJ2-7, the V gene TRBV5-4, with 7 bases aligning to TRBD1. Trimming took 4 bases from V and 2 from J; bases not matched to a gene: 9. The CDR3 is 15 amino acids. Germline V lookup: CDR1 SGHNT, CDR2 YYREEE (reference sequence). The CDR3 sequence is CASSPSRGNAYEQYF. Written as DNA, the CDR3 is TGTGCCAGCAGCCCCAGCAGGGGGAACGCCTACGAGCAGTACTTC.

This clone was detected only a few times. The V gene is TRBV7-2, the J gene TRBJ1-5; TRBD1 is a possible D gene (6 bases). V was pared by 5 bases and J by 0 bases, with 11 bases between. Germline values: CDR1 SGHTA, CDR2 FQGNSA. This CDR3 contains 15 residues. The CDR3 region has the DNA TGTGCCAGCAGCCCGAGGGGGGGTAGCAATCAGCCCCAGCATTTT. This translates into CASSPRGGSNQPQHF.

The chain is built from TRBV5-1 and TRBJ2-3, with 10 positions matching TRBD2. Germline V gives CDR1 SGHRS, CDR2 YFSETQ. There are 17 residues in the CDR3. V was pared by 1 base and J by 0 bases, with 5 bases of the junction left unmatched. For the CDR3, the DNA is TGCGCCAGCAGCTTGATCACTAGCGGGACTAGCACAGATACGCAGTATTTT. Its translation: CASSLITSGTSTDTQYF.

This chain joins TRBV11-2 and TRBJ2-7, with TRBD1 matching over 7 bases. After removal of 0 bases from V and 2 bases from J, the junction contained 4 bases not matched to a gene. This CDR3 is 15 amino acids long. Germline lookup yields CDR1 SGHAT and CDR2 FQNNGV. The CDR3 nucleotides read TGTGCCAGCAGCTTAGAACAGGGGCGCCCCTACGAGCAGTACTTC. This sequence encodes CASSLEQGRPYEQYF.